Listed below are T cell receptor beta chains from one sample, sequenced in a study of cytomegalovirus exposure and HLA in healthy donors. Repertoires were generated with immunoSEQ multiplex PCR, while TCRdb's copy carries only in-frame clones and drops some. The sample comprises tens of thousands of clones, roughly 93% of which are singletons, and approximately 4% rests with the top ten. Sequencing used PBMCs. The receptor set was obtained from a woman aged 25 to 39 in good health and CMV-seronegative. Both conserved end residues are part of each CDR3. The D gene is left open where the match is weak. A clone size is listed for some rows: how often the clone was seen (once, few, many), or a class if it is expanded.

>TRBJ2-5|TRBD1|NA|TRBV28|15
TGTGCCAGCAGTTCACCGGGACAGGGGACGGAGACCCAGTACTTC
CASSSPGQGTETQYF
>TRBJ2-7|TRBD1|NA|TRBV23-1|13
TGCGCCCTGCTGAAGACAGGGGACTACGAGCAGTACTTC
CALLKTGDYEQYF
>TRBJ2-4|NA|NA|TRBV28|15
TGTGCCAGCAGTTTTCAAACAGGGAACAAAAACATTCAGTACTTC
CASSFQTGNKNIQYF
>TRBJ2-7|TRBD1|NA|TRBV5-1|14
TGCGCCAGCAGCTCGGGACAGGAGTCCTACGAGCAGTACTTC
CASSSGQESYEQYF
>TRBJ2-1|TRBD1|NA|TRBV5-6|14
TGTGCCAGCAGCTCCTGGACAGGTGAAGATGAGCAGTTCTTC
CASSSWTGEDEQFF
>TRBJ1-1|NA|NA|TRBV5-1|15
TGCGCCAGCAGCTTTGGGCCAGCGGAGAACACTGAAGCTTTCTTT
CASSFGPAENTEAFF
>TRBJ2-5|TRBD2|NA|TRBV28|15
TGTGCCAGCAGTCCGACTAGCGGGGGGGAAGAGACCCAGTACTTC
CASSPTSGGEETQYF
>TRBJ2-4|TRBD2|NA|TRBV9|16
TGTGCCAGCAGCACGACTAGCGGGGCTATCAAAAACATTCAGTACTTC
CASSTTSGAIKNIQYF
>TRBJ2-2|NA|few|TRBV2|15
TGTGCCAGCAGTGAAGTTCCCACGAACACCGGGGAGCTGTTTTTT
CASSEVPTNTGELFF
>TRBJ2-1|NA|NA|TRBV29-1|13
TGCAGCGCTCCCGCCCCAGTTCGTAATGAGCAGTTCTTC
CSAPAPVRNEQFF
>TRBJ2-7|NA|NA|TRBV6-5|13
TGTGCCAGCAGTTACGACAGTTCCTACGAGCAGTACTTC
CASSYDSSYEQYF
>TRBJ2-7|TRBD2|NA|TRBV30|16
TGTGCCTGGAGTGTATCAAGCGGGAGTGGTTACTACGAGCAGTACTTC
CAWSVSSGSGYYEQYF
>TRBJ1-1|TRBD1|NA|TRBV4-1|15
TGCGCCAGCAGCCAACCGACAGGGATGAACACTGAAGCTTTCTTT
CASSQPTGMNTEAFF
>TRBJ2-3|NA|NA|TRBV7-3|19
TGTGCCAGCAGCCAAACCCCGGATCTAGCGACAACCAGCACAGATACGCAGTATTTT
CASSQTPDLATTSTDTQYF
>TRBJ2-2|NA|NA|TRBV30|17
TGTGCCTGGAGTGTACGGGGTAAAGGTTGGCTTATCGGGGAGCTGTTTTTT
CAWSVRGKGWLIGELFF
>TRBJ2-1|NA|NA|TRBV30|15
TGTGCCTGGAGTGTACTCCTGAGCTCCTACAATGAGCAGTTCTTC
CAWSVLLSSYNEQFF
>TRBJ1-1|TRBD1|NA|TRBV6-5|13
TGTGCCAGCAGCTACCGGACAGGGACTGAAGCTTTCTTT
CASSYRTGTEAFF
>TRBJ2-1|NA|NA|TRBV7-2|13
TGTGCCAGCAGCTCCCGGACAGCCAATGAGCAGTTCTTC
CASSSRTANEQFF
>TRBJ1-6|TRBD1|NA|TRBV7-2|19
TGTGCCAGCACCGATCTTAAGGGGGCAGGGACCCTCTGGAATTCACCCCTCCACTTT
CASTDLKGAGTLWNSPLHF
>TRBJ1-1|TRBD1|NA|TRBV9|14
TGTGCCAGCACTATGGGGACAGGTAACACTGAAGCTTTCTTT
CASTMGTGNTEAFF
>TRBJ2-1|NA|NA|TRBV5-1|15
TGCGCCAGCAGCCTGCAGGGTTTAGGCCCCAATGAGCAGTTCTTC
CASSLQGLGPNEQFF
>TRBJ2-3|TRBD2|NA|TRBV5-1|15
TGCGCCAGCAGCTTGTATGCGGGAGGTACAGATACGCAGTATTTT
CASSLYAGGTDTQYF
>TRBJ2-3|TRBD2|NA|TRBV18|16
TGTGCCAGCTCACGGGCTAGCGGGGCGAATTCAGATACGCAGTATTTT
CASSRASGANSDTQYF
>TRBJ2-7|NA|NA|TRBV29-1|12
TGCAGCGTTGGGGTACAGACCTACGAGCAGTACTTC
CSVGVQTYEQYF
>TRBJ2-5|TRBD1|NA|TRBV5-1|14
TGCGCCAGCAGCACCTCGGGACAGGGGGAGACCCAGTACTTC
CASSTSGQGETQYF
>TRBJ1-4|NA|NA|TRBV7-8|15
TGTGCCAGCAGCTTGAGGGGAGGAGTCGGGGAAAAACTGTTTTTT
CASSLRGGVGEKLFF
>TRBJ2-2|NA|once|TRBV28|17
TGTGCCAGCAGTTCCCCGACCCCGACAGATTACACCGGGGAGCTGTTTTTT
CASSSPTPTDYTGELFF
>TRBJ2-1|NA|NA|TRBV30|12
TGTGCCTGGAGTAAGCAGGGGGGAGAGCAGTTCTTC
CAWSKQGGEQFF
>TRBJ2-7|TRBD1|NA|TRBV28|15
TGTGCCAGCAGCCCCGGGGGACAGGGGGTCGTCGAGCAGTACTTC
CASSPGGQGVVEQYF
>TRBJ2-1|NA|NA|TRBV28|15
TGTGCCAGCAGTCCGAAATCAGCGGGCCACAATGAGCAGTTCTTC
CASSPKSAGHNEQFF
>TRBJ2-3|NA|NA|TRBV14|15
TGTGCCAGCAGCCAAGGAGGATACCGCACAGATACGCAGTATTTT
CASSQGGYRTDTQYF
>TRBJ1-3|NA|NA|TRBV4-3|17
TGCGCCAGCAGCCATCGGGGGGGCTCCAGCTCTGGAAACACCATATATTTT
CASSHRGGSSSGNTIYF